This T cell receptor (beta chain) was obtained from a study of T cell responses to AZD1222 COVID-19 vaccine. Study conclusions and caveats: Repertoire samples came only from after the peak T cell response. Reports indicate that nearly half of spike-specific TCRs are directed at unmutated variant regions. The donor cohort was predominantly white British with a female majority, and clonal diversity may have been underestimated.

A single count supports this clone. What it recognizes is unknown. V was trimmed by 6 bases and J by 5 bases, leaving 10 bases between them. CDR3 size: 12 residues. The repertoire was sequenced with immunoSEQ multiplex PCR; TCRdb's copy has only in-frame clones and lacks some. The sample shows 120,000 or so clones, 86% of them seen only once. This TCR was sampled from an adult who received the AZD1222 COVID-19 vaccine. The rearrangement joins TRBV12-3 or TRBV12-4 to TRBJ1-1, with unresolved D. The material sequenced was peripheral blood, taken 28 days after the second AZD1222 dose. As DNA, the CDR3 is TGTGCCAGCAGGTCGTATCGAACTGAAGCTTTCTTT. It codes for CASRSYRTEAFF.